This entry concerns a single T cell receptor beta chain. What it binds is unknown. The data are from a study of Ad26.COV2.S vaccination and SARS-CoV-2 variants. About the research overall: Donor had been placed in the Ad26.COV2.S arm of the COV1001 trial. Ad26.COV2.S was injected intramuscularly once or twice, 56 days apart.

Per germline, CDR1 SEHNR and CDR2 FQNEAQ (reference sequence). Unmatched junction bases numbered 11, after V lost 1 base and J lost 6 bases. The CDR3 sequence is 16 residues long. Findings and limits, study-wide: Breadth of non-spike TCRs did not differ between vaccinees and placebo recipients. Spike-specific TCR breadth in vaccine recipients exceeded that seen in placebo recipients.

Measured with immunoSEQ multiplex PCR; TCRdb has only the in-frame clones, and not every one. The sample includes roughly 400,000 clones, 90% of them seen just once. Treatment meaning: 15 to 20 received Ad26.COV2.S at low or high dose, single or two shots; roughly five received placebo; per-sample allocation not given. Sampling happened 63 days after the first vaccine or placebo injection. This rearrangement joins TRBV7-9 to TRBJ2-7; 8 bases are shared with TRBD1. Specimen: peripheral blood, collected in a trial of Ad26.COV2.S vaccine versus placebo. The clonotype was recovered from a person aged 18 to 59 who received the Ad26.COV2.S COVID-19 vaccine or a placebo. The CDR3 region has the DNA TGTGCCAGCAGCTTAGATGTAGGACAGGGAAGAATCGAGCAGTACTTC. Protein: CASSLDVGQGRIEQYF.